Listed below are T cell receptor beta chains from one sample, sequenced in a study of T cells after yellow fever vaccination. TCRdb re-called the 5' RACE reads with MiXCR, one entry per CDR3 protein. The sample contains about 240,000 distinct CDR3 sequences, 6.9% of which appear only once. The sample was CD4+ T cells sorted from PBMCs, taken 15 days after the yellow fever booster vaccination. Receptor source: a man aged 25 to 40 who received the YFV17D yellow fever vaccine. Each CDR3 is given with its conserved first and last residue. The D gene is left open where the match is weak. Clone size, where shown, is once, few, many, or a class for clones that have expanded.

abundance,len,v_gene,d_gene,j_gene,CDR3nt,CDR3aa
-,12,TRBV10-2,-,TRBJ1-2,TGCGCCAGCAGTGATGTGGGCTTTGGCTACACCTTC,CASSDVGFGYTF
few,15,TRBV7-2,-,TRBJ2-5,TGTGCCAGCAGCCTTATGGGGAGGAACCAAGAGACCCAGTACTTC,CASSLMGRNQETQYF
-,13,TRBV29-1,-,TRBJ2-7,TGCAGCCCGCCGGGGAAGGAGACCTACGAGCAGTACTTC,CSPPGKETYEQYF
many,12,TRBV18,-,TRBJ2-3,TGTGCCAGCAGCCCCAACACAGATACGCAGTATTTT,CASSPNTDTQYF
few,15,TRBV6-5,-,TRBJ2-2,TGTGCCAGCAGTTACGGCGGGACTCAGACCGGGGAGCTGTTTTTT,CASSYGGTQTGELFF
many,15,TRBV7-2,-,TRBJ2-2,TGTGCCAGCAGCTTAGCGCTGGCGAACACCGGGGAGCTGTTTTTT,CASSLALANTGELFF
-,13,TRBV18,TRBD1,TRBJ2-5,TGTGCCAGCTCAGTTGGACAGGATGGGACCCAGTACTTC,CASSVGQDGTQYF
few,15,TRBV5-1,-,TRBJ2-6,TGCGCCAGCAGCGCAGCAGGGGCTGGGGCCAACGTCCTGACTTTC,CASSAAGAGANVLTF
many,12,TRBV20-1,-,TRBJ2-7,TGCAGTGCTAGAGAAGGAGGGAACGAGCAGTACTTC,CSAREGGNEQYF
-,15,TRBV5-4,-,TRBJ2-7,TGTGCCAGCAGCGTAAAAACAGGGAAGAGCTACGAGCAGTACTTC,CASSVKTGKSYEQYF
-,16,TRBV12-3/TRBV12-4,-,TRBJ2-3,TGTGCCAGCCGACACCCTGGGCTTGCGGGCACAGATACGCAGTATTTT,CASRHPGLAGTDTQYF
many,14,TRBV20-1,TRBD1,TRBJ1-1,TGCAGTGCTAGATACGGGACAGGGAATACTGAAGCTTTCTTT,CSARYGTGNTEAFF
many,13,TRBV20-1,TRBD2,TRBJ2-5,TGCAGTCCCTTGGCGGGAGTCGGAGAGACCCAGTACTTC,CSPLAGVGETQYF
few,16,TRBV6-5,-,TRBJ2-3,TGTGCCAGCAGTTCCCCCATGATAGCGGAGGTTGGTACGCAGTATTTT,CASSSPMIAEVGTQYF
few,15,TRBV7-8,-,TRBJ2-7,TGTGCCAGCACCCAAGGAGACCACCTGTCCTACGAGCAGTACTTC,CASTQGDHLSYEQYF
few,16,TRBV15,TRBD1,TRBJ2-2,TGTGCCACCAGCACTACCGGGACAGGGGACACCGGGGAGCTGTTTTTT,CATSTTGTGDTGELFF